This T cell receptor (beta chain) appears in the sequencing data of a study of T-cell memory formation after mild COVID-19. Study-level background: Across donors, TCR clusters were largely donor specific. Notes on the study in general: The study found contracting CD4+ clones mainly in CM and EM and contracting CD8+ clones in EMRA. Pre-infection memory carried some responding clones, suggesting that cross-reactive memory joined.

The CDR3 is 16 amino acids. V shed 1 base, J shed 5 bases, and the junction held 10 bases outside the gene matches. The authors produced TCR alpha and TCR beta cDNA libraries with sample barcodes and UMIs by 5'RACE using constant-segment primers. MiXCR, run by TCRdb on the 5' RACE reads, gives a single entry per CDR3 protein. Of 530,000 or so distinct CDR3 sequences in the sample, approximately 15% were seen once. A note on this clonotype: What it binds is not known.

This TCR came from an adult woman who had mild COVID-19 (a few samples of this study predate the infection). Cell type and time point are not known. The sample comprised PBMCs or a T cell subset sorted from them (not recorded which). The rearrangement joins TRBV12-3 or TRBV12-4 to TRBJ2-7; 8 nucleotides match TRBD2. CDR3 coding DNA: TGTGCCAGCAGTTTAGAGTCTGCGGGGGGAAGAAACGAGCAGTACTTC. Its protein is CASSLESAGGRNEQYF.